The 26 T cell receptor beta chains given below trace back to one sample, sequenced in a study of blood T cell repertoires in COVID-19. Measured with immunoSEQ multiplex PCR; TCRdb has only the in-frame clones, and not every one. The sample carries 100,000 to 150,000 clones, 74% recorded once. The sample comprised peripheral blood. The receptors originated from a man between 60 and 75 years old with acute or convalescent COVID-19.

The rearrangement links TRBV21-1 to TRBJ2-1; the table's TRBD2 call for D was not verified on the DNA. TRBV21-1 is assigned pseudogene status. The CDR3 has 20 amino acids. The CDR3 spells CASSRLSGTHDPVSYNEQFF. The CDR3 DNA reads TGTGCCAGCAGCAGACTATCCGGGACTCACGATCCCGTCTCCTACAATGAGCAGTTCTTC.

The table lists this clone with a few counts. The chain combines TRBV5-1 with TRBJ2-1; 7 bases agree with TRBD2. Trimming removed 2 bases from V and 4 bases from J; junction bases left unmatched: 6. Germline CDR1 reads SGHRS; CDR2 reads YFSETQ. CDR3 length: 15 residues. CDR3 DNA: TGCGCCAGCAGCTTCGGCCAGGGAGGGTACAATGAGCAGTTCTTC. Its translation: CASSFGQGGYNEQFF.

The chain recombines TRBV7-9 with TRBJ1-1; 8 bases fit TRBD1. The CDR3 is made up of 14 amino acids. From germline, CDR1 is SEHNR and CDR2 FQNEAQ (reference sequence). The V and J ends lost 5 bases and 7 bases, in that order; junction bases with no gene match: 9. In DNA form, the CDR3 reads TGTGCCAGCAGCCGAGGCGGACAGGGCCGTGAAGCTTTCTTT. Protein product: CASSRGGQGREAFF.

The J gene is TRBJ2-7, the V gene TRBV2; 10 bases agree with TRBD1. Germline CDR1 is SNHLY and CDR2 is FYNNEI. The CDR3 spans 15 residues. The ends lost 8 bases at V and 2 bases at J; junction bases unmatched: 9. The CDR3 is CASGRPGQGTYEQYF. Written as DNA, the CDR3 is TGTGCCAGCGGGAGGCCGGGACAGGGGACCTACGAGCAGTACTTC.

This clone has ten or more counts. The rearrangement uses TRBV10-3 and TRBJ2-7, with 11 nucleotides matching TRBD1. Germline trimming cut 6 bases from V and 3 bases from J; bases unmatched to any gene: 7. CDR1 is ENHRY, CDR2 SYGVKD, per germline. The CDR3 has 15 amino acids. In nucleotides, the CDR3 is TGTGCCATCAGCTCCCGGGACAGGGGGAACTACGAGCAGTACTTC. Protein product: CAISSRDRGNYEQYF.

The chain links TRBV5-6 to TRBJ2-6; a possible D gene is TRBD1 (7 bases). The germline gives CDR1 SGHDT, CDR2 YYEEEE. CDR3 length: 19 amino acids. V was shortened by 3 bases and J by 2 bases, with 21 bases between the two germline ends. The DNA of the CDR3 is TGTGCCAGCAGCTCGCCGACTAGGACCGGGACAGCTGGGGCCAACGTCCTGACTTTC. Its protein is CASSSPTRTGTAGANVLTF.

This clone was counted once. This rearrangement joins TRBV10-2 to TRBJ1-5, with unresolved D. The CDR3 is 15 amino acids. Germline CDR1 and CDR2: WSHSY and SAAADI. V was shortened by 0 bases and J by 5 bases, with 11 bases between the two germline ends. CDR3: CASSESGGAYQPQHF. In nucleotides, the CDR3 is TGCGCCAGCAGTGAGTCGGGAGGAGCGTATCAGCCCCAGCATTTT.

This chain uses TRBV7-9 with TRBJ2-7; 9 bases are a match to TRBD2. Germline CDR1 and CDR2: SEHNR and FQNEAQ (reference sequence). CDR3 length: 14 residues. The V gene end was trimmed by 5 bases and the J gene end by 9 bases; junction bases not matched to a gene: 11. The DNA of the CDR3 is TGTGCCAGCAGCGACAGCGGGACTAGCTTCGTGCAGTACTTC. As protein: CASSDSGTSFVQYF.

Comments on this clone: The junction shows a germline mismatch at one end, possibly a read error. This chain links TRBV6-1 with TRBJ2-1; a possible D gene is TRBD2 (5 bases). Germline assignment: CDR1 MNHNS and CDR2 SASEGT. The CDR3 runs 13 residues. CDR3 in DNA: TGTGCCAGCAGTGAAGCCGAGGGAAGCTCTAGGGTCTTC. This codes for CASSEAEGSSRVF.

The DNA of the CDR3 is TGTGCCAGCAGCTTAGGGGGACTAGCGGAAAACACAGATACGCAGTATTTT. Translating it yields CASSLGGLAENTDTQYF. The gene calls are TRBV11-2 and TRBJ2-3; TRBD2 matches 11 bases. Germline V CDR1 and CDR2: SGHAT, FQNNGV. The CDR3 is made up of 17 amino acids. J lost 2 bases, V lost 1 base, and 5 bases had no gene match.

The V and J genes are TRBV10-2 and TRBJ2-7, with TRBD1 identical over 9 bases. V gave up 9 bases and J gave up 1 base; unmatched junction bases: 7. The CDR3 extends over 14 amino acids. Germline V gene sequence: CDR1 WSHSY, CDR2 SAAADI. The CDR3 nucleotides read TGCGCCAGTGCCCCGGGACAGGGATCCTACGAGCAGTACTTC. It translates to CASAPGQGSYEQYF.

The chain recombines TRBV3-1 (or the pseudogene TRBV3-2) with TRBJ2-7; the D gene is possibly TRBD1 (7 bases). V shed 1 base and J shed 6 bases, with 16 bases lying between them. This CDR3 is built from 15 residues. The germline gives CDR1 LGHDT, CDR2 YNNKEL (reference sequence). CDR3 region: CASSQGWQGGSEQYF. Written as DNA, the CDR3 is TGTGCCAGCAGCCAAGGGTGGCAGGGGGGAAGCGAGCAGTACTTC.

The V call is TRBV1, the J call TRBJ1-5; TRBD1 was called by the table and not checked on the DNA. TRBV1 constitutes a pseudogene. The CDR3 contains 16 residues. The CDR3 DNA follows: TGCACCAGCAGCCAGCACCAGGGGGCAGGCAATCAGCCCCAGCATTTT. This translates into CTSSQHQGAGNQPQHF.

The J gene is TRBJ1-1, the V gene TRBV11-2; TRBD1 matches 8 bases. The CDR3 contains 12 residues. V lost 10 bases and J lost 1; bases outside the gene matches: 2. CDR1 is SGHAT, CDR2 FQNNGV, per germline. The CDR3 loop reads CATGGANTEAFF. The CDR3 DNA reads TGTGCCACAGGGGGCGCGAACACTGAAGCTTTCTTT.

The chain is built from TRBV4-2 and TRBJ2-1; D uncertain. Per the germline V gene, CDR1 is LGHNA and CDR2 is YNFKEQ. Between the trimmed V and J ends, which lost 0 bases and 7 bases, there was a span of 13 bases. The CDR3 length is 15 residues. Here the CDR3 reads CASSQEVLNRNEQFF. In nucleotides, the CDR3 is TGTGCCAGCAGCCAAGAGGTCTTAAACCGGAATGAGCAGTTCTTC.

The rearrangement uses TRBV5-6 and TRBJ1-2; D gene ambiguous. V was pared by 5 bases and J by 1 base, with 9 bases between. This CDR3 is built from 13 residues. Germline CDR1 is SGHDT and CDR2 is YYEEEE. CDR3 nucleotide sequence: TGTGCCAGCAGTAGACACCGTAACTATGGCTACACCTTC. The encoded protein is CASSRHRNYGYTF.

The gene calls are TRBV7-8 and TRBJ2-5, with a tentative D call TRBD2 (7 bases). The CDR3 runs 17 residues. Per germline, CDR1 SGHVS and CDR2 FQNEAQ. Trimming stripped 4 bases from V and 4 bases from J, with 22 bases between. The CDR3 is CASSSGEGRRRAETQYF. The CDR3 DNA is TGTGCCAGCAGCTCAGGGGAGGGGCGGAGACGGGCAGAGACCCAGTACTTC.

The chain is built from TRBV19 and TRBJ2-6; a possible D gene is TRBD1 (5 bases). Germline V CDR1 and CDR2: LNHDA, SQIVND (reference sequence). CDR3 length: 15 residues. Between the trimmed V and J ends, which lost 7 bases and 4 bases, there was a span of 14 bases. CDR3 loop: CASTTDTAGANVLTF. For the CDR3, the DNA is TGTGCCAGTACGACAGATACAGCCGGGGCCAACGTCCTGACTTTC.

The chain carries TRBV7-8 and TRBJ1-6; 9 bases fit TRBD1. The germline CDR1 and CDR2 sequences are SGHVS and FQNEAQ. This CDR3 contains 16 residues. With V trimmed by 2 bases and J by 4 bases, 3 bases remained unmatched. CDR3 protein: CASSLWTGVYNSPLHF. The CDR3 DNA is TGTGCCAGCAGCTTATGGACAGGGGTTTATAATTCACCCCTCCACTTT.

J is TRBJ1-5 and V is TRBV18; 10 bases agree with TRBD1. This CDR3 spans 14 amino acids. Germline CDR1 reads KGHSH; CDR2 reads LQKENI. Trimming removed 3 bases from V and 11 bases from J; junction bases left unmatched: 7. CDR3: CASSPSGTGDSQHF. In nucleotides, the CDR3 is TGTGCCAGCTCACCGTCCGGGACAGGGGACTCCCAGCATTTT.

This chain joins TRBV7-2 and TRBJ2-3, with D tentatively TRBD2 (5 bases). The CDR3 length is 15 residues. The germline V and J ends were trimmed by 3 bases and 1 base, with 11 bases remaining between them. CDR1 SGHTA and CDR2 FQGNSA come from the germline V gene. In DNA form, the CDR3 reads TGTGCCAGCAGCTTTCGGGGTTGGGGCACAGATACGCAGTATTTT. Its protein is CASSFRGWGTDTQYF.

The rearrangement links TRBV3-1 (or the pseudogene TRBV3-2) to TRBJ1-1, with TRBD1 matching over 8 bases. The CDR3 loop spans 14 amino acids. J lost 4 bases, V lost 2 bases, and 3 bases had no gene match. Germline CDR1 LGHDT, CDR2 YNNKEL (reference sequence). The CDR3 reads CASSQQGAGTEAFF. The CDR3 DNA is TGTGCCAGCAGCCAACAGGGGGCTGGCACTGAAGCTTTCTTT.

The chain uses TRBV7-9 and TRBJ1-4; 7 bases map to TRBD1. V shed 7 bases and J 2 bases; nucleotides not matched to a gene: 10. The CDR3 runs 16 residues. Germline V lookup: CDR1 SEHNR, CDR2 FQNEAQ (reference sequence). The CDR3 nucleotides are TGTGCCAGCATCAACTTCCGAGGGGGCACTAATGAAAAACTGTTTTTT. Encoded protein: CASINFRGGTNEKLFF.

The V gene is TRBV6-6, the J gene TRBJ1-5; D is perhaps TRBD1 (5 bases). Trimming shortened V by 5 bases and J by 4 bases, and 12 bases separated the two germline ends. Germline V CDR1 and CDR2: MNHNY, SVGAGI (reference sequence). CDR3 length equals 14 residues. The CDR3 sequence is CASSTAGTNQPQHF. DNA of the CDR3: TGTGCCAGCAGTACGGCGGGGACGAATCAGCCCCAGCATTTT.

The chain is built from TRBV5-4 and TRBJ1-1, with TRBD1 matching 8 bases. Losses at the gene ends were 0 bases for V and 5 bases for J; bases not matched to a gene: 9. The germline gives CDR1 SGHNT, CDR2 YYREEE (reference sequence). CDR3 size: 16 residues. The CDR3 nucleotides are TGTGCCAGCAGCTTGGTGGTCGGCAGGGGGCGGACTGAAGCTTTCTTT. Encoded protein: CASSLVVGRGRTEAFF.

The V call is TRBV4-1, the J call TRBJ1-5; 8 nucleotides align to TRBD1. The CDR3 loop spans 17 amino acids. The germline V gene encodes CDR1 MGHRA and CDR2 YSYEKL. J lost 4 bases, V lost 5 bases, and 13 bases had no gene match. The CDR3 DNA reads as TGCGCCAGCAGCACTGGATCTGGACAGGGTGGGAATCAGCCCCAGCATTTT. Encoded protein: CASSTGSGQGGNQPQHF.